This TCR beta chain originates from a study of blood T cell repertoires in COVID-19. In the original workflow: Reference gene primer amplification gave estimated nucleated cell counts. Generated by immunoSEQ multiplex PCR, the TCRdb table keeps only in-frame clones and is missing some. The V and J calls and clone size are taken from that table; D and trimming were inferred from the DNA. The sample lists 220,000 or so clones; 70% to 90% were seen once. The J segment lost 3 bases and the V segment lost 7 bases, leaving 3 bases of the junction unmatched. Germline V gene lookup returns CDR1 MNHEY and CDR2 SVGAGI. The CDR3 spans 13 residues.

The sample was peripheral blood. The receptor comes from a man aged 45-65 years who had recovered from COVID-19. The chain employs TRBV6-5 and TRBJ1-5; 7 bases line up with TRBD1. CDR3 nucleotide sequence: TGTGCCAGCACGGGACAGTTCAATCAGCCCCAGCATTTT. This codes for CASTGQFNQPQHF.